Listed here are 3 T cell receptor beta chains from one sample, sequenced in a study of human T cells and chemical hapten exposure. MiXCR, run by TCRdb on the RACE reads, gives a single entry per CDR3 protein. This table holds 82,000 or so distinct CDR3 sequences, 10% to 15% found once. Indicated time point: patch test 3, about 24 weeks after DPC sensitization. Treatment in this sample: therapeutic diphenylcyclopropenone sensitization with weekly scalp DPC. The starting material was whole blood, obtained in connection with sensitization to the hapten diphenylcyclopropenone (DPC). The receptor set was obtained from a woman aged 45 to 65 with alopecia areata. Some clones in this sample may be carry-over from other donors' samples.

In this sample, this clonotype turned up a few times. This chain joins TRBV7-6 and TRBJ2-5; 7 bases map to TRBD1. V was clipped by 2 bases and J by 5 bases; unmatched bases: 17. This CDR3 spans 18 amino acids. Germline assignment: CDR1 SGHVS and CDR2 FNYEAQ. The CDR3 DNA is TGTGCCAGCAGCTTATTAGGGGGCTCCCCGGGTTCGGCCGAGACCCAGTACTTC. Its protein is CASSLLGGSPGSAETQYF.

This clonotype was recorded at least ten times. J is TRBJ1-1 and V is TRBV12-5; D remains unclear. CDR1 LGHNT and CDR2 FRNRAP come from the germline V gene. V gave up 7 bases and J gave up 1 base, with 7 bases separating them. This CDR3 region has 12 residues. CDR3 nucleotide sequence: TGTGCTAGTGCGAATGGGAACACTGAAGCTTTCTTT. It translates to CASANGNTEAFF.

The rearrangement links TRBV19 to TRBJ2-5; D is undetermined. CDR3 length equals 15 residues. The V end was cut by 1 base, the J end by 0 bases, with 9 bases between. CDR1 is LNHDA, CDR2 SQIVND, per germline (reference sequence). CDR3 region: CASSIGRQHQETQYF. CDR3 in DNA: TGTGCCAGTAGTATAGGACGTCAGCACCAAGAGACCCAGTACTTC.